This TCR beta chain was recorded in a study of blood T cell repertoires in COVID-19. Whole-study context: T cells, B-cell-depleted T cells, or PBMCs provided the cDNA or gDNA that served as material.

V was pared by 1 base and J by 8 bases, with 14 bases between. This CDR3 region has 15 residues. Germline V gene sequence: CDR1 LGHNT, CDR2 FRNRAP. Followed over time, Seattle patients had been enrolled while infection was active. TCRdb's table, derived via immunoSEQ multiplex PCR, lists solely in-frame clones and lacks some. This sample has about 200,000 clones, with roughly 80% found just once. The receptor was derived from a man between 60 and 70 years old with COVID-19, enrolled during active disease. The chain combines TRBV12-5 with TRBJ1-4; no definite D call. The sequenced material came from peripheral blood. The CDR3 sequence is CASGLAGVGGEKLFF. CDR3 coding DNA: TGTGCTAGTGGTTTGGCCGGGGTTGGCGGCGAAAAACTGTTTTTT.